This is a list of T cell receptor beta chains from one sample in a study of blood T cells in healthy people across ages. TCRdb redid the calling of the 5' RACE reads with MiXCR, one entry per CDR3 protein. The sample shows over 1,500,000 distinct CDR3 sequences, around 42% of them seen only once. The sample consisted of blood. The receptors were gathered from a human donor in good health. CDR3s include the opening cysteine and the closing phenylalanine or tryptophan. D genes are given only for firm matches. The size field is filled for only some rows; it gives once, few, many or a size class.

V gene	D gene	clone size	J gene	CDR3 DNA	CDR3 protein
TRBV7-9	TRBD1	once	TRBJ2-4	TGTGCCAGCACCCCAGACAGGGGACTGACTAACATTCAGTACTTC	CASTPDRGLTNIQYF
TRBV5-1	.	few	TRBJ2-3	TGCGCCAGCAGTAGCGTCAGCATGAGCACAGATACGCAGTATTTT	CASSSVSMSTDTQYF
TRBV15	.	.	TRBJ1-2	TGTGCCACCAGCCCTAACGGGGTACGGGGCTACACCTTC	CATSPNGVRGYTF
TRBV5-5	.	.	TRBJ2-3	TGTGCCAGCAGCTTCGGGAACGAGGGCACAGATACGCAGTATTTT	CASSFGNEGTDTQYF
TRBV3-1	TRBD1	.	TRBJ2-7	TGTGCCAGCAGCCAAGGCGCTAGGGGGCCAGAATTGAGAACCTACGAGCAGTACTTC	CASSQGARGPELRTYEQYF
TRBV10-3	.	.	TRBJ1-1	TGTGCCATCAGTGGGGTGGAAGTGAACACTGAAGCTTTCTTT	CAISGVEVNTEAFF
TRBV4-3	.	.	TRBJ1-2	TGCGCCAGCAGCTCGACTGTACCGCGGGGGGAGAACTATGGCTACACCTTC	CASSSTVPRGENYGYTF
TRBV28	TRBD1	few	TRBJ2-1	TGTGCCAGCACCGAGGACAGGGGGCCTTCTAAAGAGCAGTTCTTC	CASTEDRGPSKEQFF
TRBV7-2	.	.	TRBJ2-7	TGTGCCAGCAGCCAAACCCGACAGGAGATCTACGAGCAGTACTTC	CASSQTRQEIYEQYF
TRBV2	.	.	TRBJ2-3	TGTGCCAGCAGTGAAGCGCTAGGCTTTCTGACAACTAGCACAGATACGCAGTATTTT	CASSEALGFLTTSTDTQYF
TRBV20-1	TRBD1	few	TRBJ2-3	TGCAGTGCTTCGACAGGGTCGATCACAGATACGCAGTATTTT	CSASTGSITDTQYF
TRBV20-1	.	once	TRBJ2-7	TGCAGTGCTACCCCCCCTGAGCGGAGGAATGAGCAGTACTTC	CSATPPERRNEQYF
TRBV28	.	.	TRBJ2-3	TGTGCCAGCAGGAGTATGTCTATGACGCAGTATTTT	CASRSMSMTQYF
TRBV2	.	.	TRBJ2-1	TGTGCCAGCAGCCCCTTAAGGGGGGCACTGGGTGAGCAGTTCTTC	CASSPLRGALGEQFF
TRBV12-3/TRBV12-4	.	few	TRBJ1-1	TGTGCCAGCACCTTCGGAGGGGCGGCTTTCTTT	CASTFGGAAFF
TRBV30	.	few	TRBJ2-5	TGTGCCGCGAGTGGGATCGGAGAGACCCAGTACTTC	CAASGIGETQYF
TRBV7-2	TRBD1	.	TRBJ1-2	TGTGCCAGCAGCAAAGGACAGGTCCGAGACTATGGCTACACCTTC	CASSKGQVRDYGYTF
TRBV9	.	few	TRBJ1-1	TGTGCCAGCAGCGTAGATAGGGGAGTAGGCACTGAAGCTTTCTTT	CASSVDRGVGTEAFF
TRBV19	TRBD1	few	TRBJ2-7	TGTGCCAGTAGGGGACAGGGTCGCATGGACGAGCAGTACTTC	CASRGQGRMDEQYF
TRBV4-1	.	.	TRBJ1-2	TGCGCCAGCAGCGAAGGGAGACTTTGGAGTGGCTACACCTTC	CASSEGRLWSGYTF
TRBV13	.	.	TRBJ2-7	TGTGCCAGCTGCTCCCAGGGACCTGAGAACTCCTACGAGCAGTACTTC	CASCSQGPENSYEQYF
TRBV6-4	TRBD1	.	TRBJ2-4	TGTGCCAGCAGGGACAGGGGGACGGATGAGCAGTACTTC	CASRDRGTDEQYF
TRBV6-1	TRBD1	.	TRBJ2-1	TGTGCCAGCAGTGCCAACACAGGGGGCGGGCTGGATGAGCAGTTCTTC	CASSANTGGGLDEQFF
TRBV20-1	.	many	TRBJ2-7	TGCAGTGCTAGAGTGGGGGGAAGCTCCTACGAGCAGTACTTC	CSARVGGSSYEQYF
TRBV5-1	TRBD1	.	TRBJ2-3	TGCGCCAGTACCGGGACAGGGGGCACAGATACGCAGTATTTT	CASTGTGGTDTQYF
TRBV12-3/TRBV12-4	.	.	TRBJ1-1	TGTGCCAGCAGTTTCTTCGGTCGGGGTTACACTGAAGCTTTCTTT	CASSFFGRGYTEAFF
TRBV4-3	.	.	TRBJ2-7	TGCGCCAGCAGCCTCTCTATGACAGCCTCCTACGAGCAGTACTTC	CASSLSMTASYEQYF
TRBV5-1	.	.	TRBJ1-5	TGCGCCAGCAGCTTGGATAGGTGGGGGGATCAGCCCCAGCATTTT	CASSLDRWGDQPQHF
TRBV6-2/TRBV6-3	.	.	TRBJ2-1	TGTGCCAGCAGATTACGACTATCGGGGGCCCAGTTCTTC	CASRLRLSGAQFF
TRBV9	TRBD1	.	TRBJ2-5	TGCGCCAGCAGCGGAGGACAGGGGGTACAAGAGACCCAGTACTTC	CASSGGQGVQETQYF
TRBV29-1	TRBD1	many	TRBJ1-1	TGCAGTGCTAGGACAGGGGGGAACACTGAAGCTTTCTTT	CSARTGGNTEAFF
TRBV11-3	TRBD1	.	TRBJ2-7	TGTGCCAGCAGCTTAAGGGGGCCTTCCTACAATGAGCAGTACTTC	CASSLRGPSYNEQYF